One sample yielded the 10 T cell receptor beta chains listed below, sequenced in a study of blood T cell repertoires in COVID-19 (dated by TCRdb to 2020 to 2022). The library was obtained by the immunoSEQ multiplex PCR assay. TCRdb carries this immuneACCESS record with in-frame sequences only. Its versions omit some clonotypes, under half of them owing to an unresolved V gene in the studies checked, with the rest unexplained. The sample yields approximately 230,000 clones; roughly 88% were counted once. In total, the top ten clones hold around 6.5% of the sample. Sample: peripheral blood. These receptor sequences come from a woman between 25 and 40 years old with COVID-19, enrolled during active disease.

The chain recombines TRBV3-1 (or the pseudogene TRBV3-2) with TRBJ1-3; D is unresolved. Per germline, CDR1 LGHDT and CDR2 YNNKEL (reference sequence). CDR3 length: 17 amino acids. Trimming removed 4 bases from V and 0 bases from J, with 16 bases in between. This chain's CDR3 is CASSPLYALSSGNTIYF. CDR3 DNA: TGTGCCAGCAGCCCCCTTTACGCCCTGAGCTCTGGAAACACCATATATTTT.

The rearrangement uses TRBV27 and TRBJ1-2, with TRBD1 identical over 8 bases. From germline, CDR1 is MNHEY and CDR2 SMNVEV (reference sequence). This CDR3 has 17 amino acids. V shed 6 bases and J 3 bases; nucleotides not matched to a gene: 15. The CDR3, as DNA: TGTGCCAGCAGGGCCTCACTTCTCAGGGGGCGCGACTATGGCTACACCTTC. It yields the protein CASRASLLRGRDYGYTF.

CDR3 loop: CASSFRGVDTGELFF. CDR3 bases: TGCGCCAGCAGCTTTCGCGGGGTGGACACCGGGGAGCTGTTTTTT. The chain recombines TRBV5-1 with TRBJ2-2, with a weak D call TRBD2 (6 bases). Trimming shortened V by 2 bases and J by 3 bases, and 11 bases separated the two germline ends. In germline, CDR1 is SGHRS, CDR2 YFSETQ. This CDR3 contains 15 residues.

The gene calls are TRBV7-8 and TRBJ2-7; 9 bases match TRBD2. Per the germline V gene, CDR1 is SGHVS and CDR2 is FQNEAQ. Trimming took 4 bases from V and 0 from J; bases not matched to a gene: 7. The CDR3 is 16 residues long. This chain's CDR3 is CASSSWTSEYSYEQYV. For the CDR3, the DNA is TGTGCCAGCAGCTCCTGGACTAGCGAATACTCCTACGAGCAGTACGTC.

This chain's CDR3 is CSVEGGQGPGANVLTF. CDR3 coding DNA: TGCAGCGTTGAAGGAGGACAGGGTCCTGGGGCCAACGTCCTGACTTTC. This chain links TRBV29-1 with TRBJ2-6; 8 bases are a match to TRBD1. V was pared by 1 base and J by 2 bases, with 4 bases of the junction left unmatched. The CDR3 covers 16 residues. Germline V gene data show CDR1 as SQVTM and CDR2 as ANQGSEA.

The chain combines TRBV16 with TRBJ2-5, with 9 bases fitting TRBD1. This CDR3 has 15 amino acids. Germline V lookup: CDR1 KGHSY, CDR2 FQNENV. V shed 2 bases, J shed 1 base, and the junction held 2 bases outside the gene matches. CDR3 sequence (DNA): TGTGCCAGCAGCCAACCGGACAGGGGCCAAGAGACCCAGTACTTC. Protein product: CASSQPDRGQETQYF.

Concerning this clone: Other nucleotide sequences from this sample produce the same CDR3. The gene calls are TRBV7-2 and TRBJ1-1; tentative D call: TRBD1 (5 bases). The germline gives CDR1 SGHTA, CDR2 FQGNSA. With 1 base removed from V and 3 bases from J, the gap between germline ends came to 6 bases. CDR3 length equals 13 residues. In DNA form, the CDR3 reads TGTGCCAGCAGCTTAGTCAGGGACACTGAAGCTTTCTTT. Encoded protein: CASSLVRDTEAFF.

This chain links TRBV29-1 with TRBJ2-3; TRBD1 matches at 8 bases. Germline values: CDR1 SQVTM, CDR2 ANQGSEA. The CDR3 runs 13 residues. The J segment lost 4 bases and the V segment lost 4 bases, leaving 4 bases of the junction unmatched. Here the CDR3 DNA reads TGCAGCGTTGGGAGGACAGGGCCAGATACGCAGTATTTT. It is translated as CSVGRTGPDTQYF.

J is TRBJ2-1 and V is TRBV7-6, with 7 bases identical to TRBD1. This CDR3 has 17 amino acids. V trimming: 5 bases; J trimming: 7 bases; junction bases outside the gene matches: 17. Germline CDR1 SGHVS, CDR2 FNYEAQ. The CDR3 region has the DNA TGTGCCAGCAGCCTACGACAGGGTTTGGCCGATGGGAATGAGCAGTTCTTC. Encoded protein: CASSLRQGLADGNEQFF.

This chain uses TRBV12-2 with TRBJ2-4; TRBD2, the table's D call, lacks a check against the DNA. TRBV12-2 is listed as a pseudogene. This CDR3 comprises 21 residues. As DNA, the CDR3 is TGTGCAAGTCGCTTTCCCTTAGCCTCTTTGTTACGGGATGGGGCCAAAAACATTCAGTACTTC. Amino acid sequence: CASRFPLASLLRDGAKNIQYF.